These T cell receptor beta chains were read from a single sample in a study of blood T cell repertoires in COVID-19. Assay used: immunoSEQ multiplex PCR; TCRdb lists only in-frame clones, some missing. This table holds approximately 200,000 clones, 70% to 80% found once. The material sequenced was peripheral blood. Receptors were obtained from a woman aged 45-60 years with acute or convalescent COVID-19. Each CDR3 is given without its conserved first and last residue. The D gene is left open where the match is weak.

d_gene	v_gene	CDR3aa
.	TRBV5-6	ASSVTGVTEAF
.	TRBV7-2	ASSKQLNTEAF
TRBD2	TRBV5-1	ASSSAGTSGMNEQF
.	TRBV19	ASRNRQGNTEAF
TRBD1	TRBV30	AATIGGTGYYEQY
TRBD2	TRBV5-4	ASSPWGPGTSGSRGGEQF
.	TRBV6-5	ASSYEVAAEQF
.	TRBV19	ASSIGQSYAF
TRBD2	TRBV28	ASSSGLHTQY
TRBD2	TRBV29-1	SVVRGGTDTQY
TRBD1	TRBV15	ATSREDRGRGPRSPLH
TRBD1	TRBV5-6	ASSLDRGYGYT
.	TRBV19	ASSISPRDSPLH
TRBD1	TRBV29-1	SVEPGTGAVYGYT
.	TRBV19	ASSIRSDSFNQPQH
TRBD1	TRBV28	ATGTGNRPQH
TRBD1	TRBV12-5	ASGTDRVGATNEKLF
.	TRBV6-5	ASGPRGGPGNIQY
TRBD1	TRBV27	ASSPQDRAEKLF
TRBD1	TRBV18	ASSPGTGINEKLF
TRBD2	TRBV2	ATGQGGGEQY
.	TRBV3-1/TRBV3-2	ASSQERTAYNTEAF